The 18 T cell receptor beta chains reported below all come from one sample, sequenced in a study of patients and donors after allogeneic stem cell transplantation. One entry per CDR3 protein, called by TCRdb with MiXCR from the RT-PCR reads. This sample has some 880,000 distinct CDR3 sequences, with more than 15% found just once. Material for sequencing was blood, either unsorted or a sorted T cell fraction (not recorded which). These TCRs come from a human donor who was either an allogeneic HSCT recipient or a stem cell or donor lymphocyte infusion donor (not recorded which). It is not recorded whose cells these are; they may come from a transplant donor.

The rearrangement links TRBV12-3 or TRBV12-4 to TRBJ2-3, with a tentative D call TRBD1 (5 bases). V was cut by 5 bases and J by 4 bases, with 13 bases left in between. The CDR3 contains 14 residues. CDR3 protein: CASSEGWGADTQYF. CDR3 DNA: TGTGCCAGCAGTGAAGGGTGGGGCGCAGATACGCAGTATTTT.

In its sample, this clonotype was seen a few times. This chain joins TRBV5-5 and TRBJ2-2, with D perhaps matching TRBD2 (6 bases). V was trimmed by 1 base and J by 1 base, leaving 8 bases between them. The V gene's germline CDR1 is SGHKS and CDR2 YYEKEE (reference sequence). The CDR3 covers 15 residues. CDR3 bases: TGTGCCAGCAGCTTGCGGCGGGAGAACACCGGGGAGCTGTTTTTT. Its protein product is CASSLRRENTGELFF.

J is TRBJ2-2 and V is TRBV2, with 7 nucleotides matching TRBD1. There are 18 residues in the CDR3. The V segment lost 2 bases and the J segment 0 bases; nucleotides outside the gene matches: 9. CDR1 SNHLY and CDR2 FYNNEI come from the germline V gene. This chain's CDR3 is CASSELYDGTANTGELFF. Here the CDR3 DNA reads TGTGCCAGCAGTGAATTATATGACGGGACAGCGAACACCGGGGAGCTGTTTTTT.

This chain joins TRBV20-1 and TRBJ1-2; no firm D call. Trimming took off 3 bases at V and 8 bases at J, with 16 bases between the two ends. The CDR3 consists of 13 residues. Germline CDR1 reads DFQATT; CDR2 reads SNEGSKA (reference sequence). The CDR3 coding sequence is TGCAGTGCTAGCCTGGCGGGGATCGGCGGCTACACCTTC. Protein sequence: CSASLAGIGGYTF.

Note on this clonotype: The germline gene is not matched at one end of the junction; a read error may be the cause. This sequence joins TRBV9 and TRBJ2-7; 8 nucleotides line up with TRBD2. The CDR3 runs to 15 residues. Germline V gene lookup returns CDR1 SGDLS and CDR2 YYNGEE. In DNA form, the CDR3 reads TGTGCCAGCAGCGGTAGCGGGAATATTCCCTACGAGCTGTACTTC. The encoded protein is CASSGSGNIPYELYF.

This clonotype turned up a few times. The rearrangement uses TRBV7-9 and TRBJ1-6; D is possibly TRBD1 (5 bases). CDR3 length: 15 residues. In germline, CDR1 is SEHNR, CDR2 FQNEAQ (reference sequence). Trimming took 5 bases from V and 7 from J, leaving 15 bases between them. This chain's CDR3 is CASSGAGLLNSPLHF. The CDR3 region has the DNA TGTGCCAGCAGCGGAGCGGGACTCCTGAATTCACCCCTCCACTTT.

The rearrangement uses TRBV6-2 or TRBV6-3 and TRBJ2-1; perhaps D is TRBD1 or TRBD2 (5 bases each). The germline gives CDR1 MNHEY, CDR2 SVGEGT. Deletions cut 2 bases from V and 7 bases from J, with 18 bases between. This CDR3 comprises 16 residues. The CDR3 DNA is TGTGCCAGCAGTTACCCCCAGGGACCCGCCTTTAATGAGCAGTTCTTC. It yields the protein CASSYPQGPAFNEQFF.

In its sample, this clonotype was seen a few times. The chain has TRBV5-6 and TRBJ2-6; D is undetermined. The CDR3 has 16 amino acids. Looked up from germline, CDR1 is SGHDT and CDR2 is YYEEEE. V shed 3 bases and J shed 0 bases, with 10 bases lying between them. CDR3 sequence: CASSWAPISGANVLTF. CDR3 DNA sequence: TGTGCCAGCAGCTGGGCACCGATCTCTGGGGCCAACGTCCTGACTTTC.

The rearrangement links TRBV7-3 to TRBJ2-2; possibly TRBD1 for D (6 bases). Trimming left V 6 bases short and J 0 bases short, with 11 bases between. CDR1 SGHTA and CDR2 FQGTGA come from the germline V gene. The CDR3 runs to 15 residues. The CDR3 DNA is TGTGCCAGCAGAGGGGGACAAGCGAACACCGGGGAGCTGTTTTTT. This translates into CASRGGQANTGELFF.

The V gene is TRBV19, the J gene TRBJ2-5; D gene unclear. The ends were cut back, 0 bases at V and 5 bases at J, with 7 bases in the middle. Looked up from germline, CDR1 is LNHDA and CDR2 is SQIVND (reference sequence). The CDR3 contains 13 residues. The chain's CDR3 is CASSIDPSETQYF. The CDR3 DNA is TGTGCCAGTAGTATAGACCCGAGCGAGACCCAGTACTTC.

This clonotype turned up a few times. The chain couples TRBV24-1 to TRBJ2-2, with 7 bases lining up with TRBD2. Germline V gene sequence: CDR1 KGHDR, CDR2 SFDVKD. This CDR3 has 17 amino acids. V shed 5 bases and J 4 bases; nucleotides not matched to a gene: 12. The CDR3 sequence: CATSGERGGRGTGELFF. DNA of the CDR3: TGTGCCACCAGTGGCGAGCGGGGAGGCCGTGGCACCGGGGAGCTGTTTTTT.

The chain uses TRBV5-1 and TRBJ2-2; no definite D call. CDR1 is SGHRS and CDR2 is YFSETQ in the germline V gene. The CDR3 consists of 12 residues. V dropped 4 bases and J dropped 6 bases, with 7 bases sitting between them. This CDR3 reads CASSRFPGELFF. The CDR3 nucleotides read TGCGCCAGCAGCAGGTTCCCCGGGGAGCTGTTTTTT.

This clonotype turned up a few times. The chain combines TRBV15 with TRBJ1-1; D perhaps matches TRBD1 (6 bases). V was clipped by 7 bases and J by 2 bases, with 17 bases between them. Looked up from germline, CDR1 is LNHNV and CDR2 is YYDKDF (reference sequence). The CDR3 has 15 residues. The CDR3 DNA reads TGTGCCACCACAGGCCCAAACAGGGCAAACACTGAAGCTTTCTTT. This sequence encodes CATTGPNRANTEAFF. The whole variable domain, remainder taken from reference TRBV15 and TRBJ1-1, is DAMVIQNPRYQVTQFGKPVTLSCSQTLNHNVMYWYQQKSSQAPKLLFHYYDKDFNNEADTPDNFQSRRPNTSFCFLDIRSPGLGDTAMYLCATTGPNRANTEAFFGQGTRLTVV.

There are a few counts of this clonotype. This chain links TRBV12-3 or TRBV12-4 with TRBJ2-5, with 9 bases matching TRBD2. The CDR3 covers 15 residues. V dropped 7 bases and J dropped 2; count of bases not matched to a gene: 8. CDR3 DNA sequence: TGTGCCAGCACCCGAGGGGCGGGGGGGCAAGAGACCCAGTACTTC. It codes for CASTRGAGGQETQYF.

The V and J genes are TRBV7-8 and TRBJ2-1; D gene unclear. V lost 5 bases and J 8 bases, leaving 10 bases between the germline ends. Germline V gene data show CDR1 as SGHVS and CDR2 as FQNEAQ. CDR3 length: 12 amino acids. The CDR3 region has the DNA TGTGCCAGCAGCCCCGGCGACGATGAGCAGTTCTTC. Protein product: CASSPGDDEQFF.

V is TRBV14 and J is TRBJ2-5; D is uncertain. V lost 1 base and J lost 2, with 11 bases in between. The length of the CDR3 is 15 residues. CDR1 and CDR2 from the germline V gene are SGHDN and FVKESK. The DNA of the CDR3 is TGTGCCAGCAGCCAAGGAGGTCGGAAGCAAGAGACCCAGTACTTC. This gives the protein CASSQGGRKQETQYF. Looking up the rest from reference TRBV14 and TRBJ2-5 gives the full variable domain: EAGVTQFPSHSVIEKGQTVTLRCDPISGHDNLYWYRRVMGKEIKFLLHFVKESKQDESGMPNNRFLAERTGGTYSTLKVQPAELEDSGVYFCASSQGGRKQETQYFGPGTRLLVL.

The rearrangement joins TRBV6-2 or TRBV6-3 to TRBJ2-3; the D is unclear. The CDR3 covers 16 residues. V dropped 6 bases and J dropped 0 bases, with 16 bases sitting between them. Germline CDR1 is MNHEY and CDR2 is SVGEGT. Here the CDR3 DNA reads TGTGCCAGCAGAGCTCGGACGCCTCCCAGCACAGATACGCAGTATTTT. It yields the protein CASRARTPPSTDTQYF.

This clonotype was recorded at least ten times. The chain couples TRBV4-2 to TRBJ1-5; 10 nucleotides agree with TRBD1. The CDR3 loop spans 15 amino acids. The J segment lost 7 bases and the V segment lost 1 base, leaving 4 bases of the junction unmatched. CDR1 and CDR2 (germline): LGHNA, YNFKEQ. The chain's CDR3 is CASSQGRDRGQPQHF. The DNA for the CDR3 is TGTGCCAGCAGCCAAGGCCGGGACAGGGGACAGCCCCAGCATTTT.